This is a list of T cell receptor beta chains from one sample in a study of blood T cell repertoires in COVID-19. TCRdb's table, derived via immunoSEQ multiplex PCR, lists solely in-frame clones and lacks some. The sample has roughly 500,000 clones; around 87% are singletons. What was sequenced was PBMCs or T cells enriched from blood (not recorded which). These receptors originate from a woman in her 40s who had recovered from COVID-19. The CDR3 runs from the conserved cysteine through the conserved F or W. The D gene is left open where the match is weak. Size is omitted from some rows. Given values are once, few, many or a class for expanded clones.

cdr3_nt: TGTGCCAGCAGCTCCTCCACCGGACTAGCGGGAGGCGAGCAGTACTTC
cdr3_aa: CASSSSTGLAGGEQYF
j_call: TRBJ2-7
clone_size: NA
v_call: TRBV7-9
d_call: TRBD2

cdr3_nt: TGCAGTGCTAGTGAGCAGGGCCTAAACACTGAAGCTTTCTTT
cdr3_aa: CSASEQGLNTEAFF
j_call: TRBJ1-1
clone_size: NA
v_call: TRBV20-1
d_call: NA

cdr3_nt: TGTGCCAGCAGCGCGGGACGGAGGAACACTGAAGCTTTCTTT
cdr3_aa: CASSAGRRNTEAFF
j_call: TRBJ1-1
clone_size: NA
v_call: TRBV25-1
d_call: NA

cdr3_nt: TGTGCCAGCAGCTTCGGGTCGGAGGACAGTAAATCCTACGAGCAGTACTTC
cdr3_aa: CASSFGSEDSKSYEQYF
j_call: TRBJ2-7
clone_size: NA
v_call: TRBV5-4
d_call: NA

cdr3_nt: TGTGCCAGCAGCTTACCCGGCTATGGCTACACCTTC
cdr3_aa: CASSLPGYGYTF
j_call: TRBJ1-2
clone_size: NA
v_call: TRBV7-8
d_call: NA

cdr3_nt: TGTGCCAGCAGCGTAGCGGGTAGCCGGGGAGGAGAGACCCAGTACTTC
cdr3_aa: CASSVAGSRGGETQYF
j_call: TRBJ2-5
clone_size: once
v_call: TRBV9
d_call: NA

cdr3_nt: TGTGCCAGTAGTAAAGGAATCGAACTAGCCCCCAATCGCGAGCAGTACTTC
cdr3_aa: CASSKGIELAPNREQYF
j_call: TRBJ2-7
clone_size: NA
v_call: TRBV19
d_call: NA

cdr3_nt: TGTGCCAGCAGCCCGCGGACAGGGCCCCACACCATATATTTT
cdr3_aa: CASSPRTGPHTIYF
j_call: TRBJ1-3
clone_size: once
v_call: TRBV3-1/TRBV3-2
d_call: TRBD1

cdr3_nt: TGTGCCAGCAGCCAACTAGCGGGAGACTACGAGCAGTACTTC
cdr3_aa: CASSQLAGDYEQYF
j_call: TRBJ2-7
clone_size: NA
v_call: TRBV4-2
d_call: TRBD2

cdr3_nt: TGTGCCAGCAGTCTGACGCGGGCCTCCTTC
cdr3_aa: CASSLTRASF
j_call: TRBJ1-2
clone_size: NA
v_call: TRBV6-5
d_call: NA

cdr3_nt: TGTGCCAGCAGGCCTACAGGGGGCGGAGAGACCCAGTACTTC
cdr3_aa: CASRPTGGGETQYF
j_call: TRBJ2-5
clone_size: NA
v_call: TRBV7-9
d_call: TRBD1

cdr3_nt: TGTGCCAGCAGCTTGGAGGTTGGTGCCGGGTCTGGTGGCTACACCTTC
cdr3_aa: CASSLEVGAGSGGYTF
j_call: TRBJ1-2
clone_size: NA
v_call: TRBV5-4
d_call: NA

cdr3_nt: TGCAGCGTTCAGGGTATCAATCAGCCCCAGCATTTT
cdr3_aa: CSVQGINQPQHF
j_call: TRBJ1-5
clone_size: NA
v_call: TRBV29-1
d_call: NA

cdr3_nt: TGTGCCACCAGTGATGGGACAGACCCTGGCTACACCTTC
cdr3_aa: CATSDGTDPGYTF
j_call: TRBJ1-2
clone_size: NA
v_call: TRBV24-1
d_call: TRBD1

cdr3_nt: TGTGCCATCAGCCAGGGGAATGATGAGCAGTTCTTC
cdr3_aa: CAISQGNDEQFF
j_call: TRBJ2-1
clone_size: NA
v_call: TRBV10-3
d_call: NA

cdr3_nt: TGTGCCAGCAGCGAGACTAGTCGAGGATACTACGAGCAGTACTTC
cdr3_aa: CASSETSRGYYEQYF
j_call: TRBJ2-7
clone_size: NA
v_call: TRBV7-9
d_call: NA

cdr3_nt: TGTGCCAGCAGCTTGTACGGGAGGAACACCGGGGAGCTGTTTTTT
cdr3_aa: CASSLYGRNTGELFF
j_call: TRBJ2-2
clone_size: NA
v_call: TRBV11-2
d_call: NA

cdr3_nt: TGTGCCAGCAGCCCAGACAGGGTTCACACTGAAGCTTTCTTT
cdr3_aa: CASSPDRVHTEAFF
j_call: TRBJ1-1
clone_size: NA
v_call: TRBV7-2
d_call: TRBD1

cdr3_nt: TGCGCCAGCAGCCAGAATAAACTGACAGTCTACGAGCAGTACTTC
cdr3_aa: CASSQNKLTVYEQYF
j_call: TRBJ2-7
clone_size: NA
v_call: TRBV4-1
d_call: NA

cdr3_nt: TGCAGCGTTGGAGTGCCCGACACTGAAGCTTTCTTT
cdr3_aa: CSVGVPDTEAFF
j_call: TRBJ1-1
clone_size: NA
v_call: TRBV29-1
d_call: NA

cdr3_nt: TGTGCCAGCAGTGAAGCTCCAGGGAAGGACACCATATATTTT
cdr3_aa: CASSEAPGKDTIYF
j_call: TRBJ1-3
clone_size: once
v_call: TRBV2
d_call: NA

cdr3_nt: TGTGCCACCAGCAACCCGGTAGGGGGCACCACTGAAGCTTTCTTT
cdr3_aa: CATSNPVGGTTEAFF
j_call: TRBJ1-1
clone_size: NA
v_call: TRBV15
d_call: TRBD1

cdr3_nt: TGTGCTAGTGGTTTGAGGACAGGCCCCTACGAGCAGTACTTC
cdr3_aa: CASGLRTGPYEQYF
j_call: TRBJ2-7
clone_size: once
v_call: TRBV12-5
d_call: TRBD1

cdr3_nt: TGTGCCAGCTTTCAGGGGACTGAAGCTTTCTTT
cdr3_aa: CASFQGTEAFF
j_call: TRBJ1-1
clone_size: NA
v_call: TRBV18
d_call: NA

cdr3_nt: TGCGCCAGCAGCGGATCTAGCGGGAGTTACAATGAGCAGTTCTTC
cdr3_aa: CASSGSSGSYNEQFF
j_call: TRBJ2-1
clone_size: NA
v_call: TRBV5-1
d_call: TRBD2

cdr3_nt: TGTGCCAGCAGCTTAGAATCAGGCAGCTATCAGCCCCAGCATTTT
cdr3_aa: CASSLESGSYQPQHF
j_call: TRBJ1-5
clone_size: few
v_call: TRBV11-2
d_call: NA

cdr3_nt: TGTGCCAGTAGACGGACTAGCGGGAGGCGCGAGACCCAGTACTTC
cdr3_aa: CASRRTSGRRETQYF
j_call: TRBJ2-5
clone_size: NA
v_call: TRBV19
d_call: TRBD2

cdr3_nt: TGTGCCAGCTCACCGTCAGGGGGGAACACTGAAGCTTTCTTT
cdr3_aa: CASSPSGGNTEAFF
j_call: TRBJ1-1
clone_size: NA
v_call: TRBV18
d_call: TRBD1

cdr3_nt: TGTGCCAGCAGCACGACTAGCGGGAGTGCGTACGAGCAGTACTTC
cdr3_aa: CASSTTSGSAYEQYF
j_call: TRBJ2-7
clone_size: NA
v_call: TRBV4-2
d_call: TRBD2

cdr3_nt: TGTGCCAGCAGTGGACAAGGCAACACCGGGGAGCTGTTTTTT
cdr3_aa: CASSGQGNTGELFF
j_call: TRBJ2-2
clone_size: NA
v_call: TRBV7-2
d_call: NA

cdr3_nt: TGTGCCAGCAGTTACGCGGGCGGCTACGAGCAGTACTTC
cdr3_aa: CASSYAGGYEQYF
j_call: TRBJ2-7
clone_size: NA
v_call: TRBV6-5
d_call: NA

cdr3_nt: TGCAGCGGCGGGACAGGTAGGAACGAGCAGTACTTC
cdr3_aa: CSGGTGRNEQYF
j_call: TRBJ2-7
clone_size: once
v_call: TRBV29-1
d_call: TRBD1

cdr3_nt: TGCGCCAGCAGAGTGACAGGGGGATCCACTGGAAACACCATATATTTT
cdr3_aa: CASRVTGGSTGNTIYF
j_call: TRBJ1-3
clone_size: NA
v_call: TRBV5-1
d_call: TRBD1

cdr3_nt: TGTGCCAGCAGCCCCGGGACTTATGACACCGGGGAGCTGTTTTTT
cdr3_aa: CASSPGTYDTGELFF
j_call: TRBJ2-2
clone_size: NA
v_call: TRBV11-3
d_call: NA

cdr3_nt: TGTGCCAGCAGCCAAGAGGTAGCGGGGAACACCGGGGAGCTGTTTTTT
cdr3_aa: CASSQEVAGNTGELFF
j_call: TRBJ2-2
clone_size: NA
v_call: TRBV4-2
d_call: TRBD2

cdr3_nt: TGCGCCAGCAGGCCGAACCCGGGGAGCTACGAGCAGTACTTC
cdr3_aa: CASRPNPGSYEQYF
j_call: TRBJ2-7
clone_size: NA
v_call: TRBV5-1
d_call: NA

cdr3_nt: TGTGCCAGCAGCTTAGACCCCCACAGGGGCTTGAGGGAGACCCAGTACTTC
cdr3_aa: CASSLDPHRGLRETQYF
j_call: TRBJ2-5
clone_size: NA
v_call: TRBV13
d_call: TRBD1

cdr3_nt: TGTGCCAGCAGTCGGGACACCATGAACACTGAAGCTTTCTTT
cdr3_aa: CASSRDTMNTEAFF
j_call: TRBJ1-1
clone_size: NA
v_call: TRBV6-5
d_call: NA

cdr3_nt: TGCGCCAGCAGCTTGGCGCAGGGGAGTAAAGCTTTCTTT
cdr3_aa: CASSLAQGSKAFF
j_call: TRBJ1-1
clone_size: NA
v_call: TRBV5-1
d_call: NA

cdr3_nt: TGCGCCAGCAGTAACAGGGAATACTCCTCCTACGAGCAGTACTTC
cdr3_aa: CASSNREYSSYEQYF
j_call: TRBJ2-7
clone_size: NA
v_call: TRBV5-1
d_call: NA